The entry below gives a single T cell receptor (beta chain) sequence along with its context. Since a much larger clone is just one base distant, this may be a read error. The germline V gene encodes CDR1 SGHTA and CDR2 FQGNSA. Trimming removed 3 bases at V and 5 bases at J, with 14 bases between. The length of the CDR3 is 15 residues. According to the study, TCR beta libraries were built with iRepertoire HTBI primers and CDR3-region Arm-PCR. TCRdb reprocessed the multiplex PCR reads via MiXCR and lists one record per CDR3 protein. Seen here are 350,000 to 500,000 distinct CDR3 sequences, less than 15% observed once, and the top ten hold roughly 15%. This specimen comes from a study of regulatory T cells in long-lasting Graves disease. The time point denotes: newly diagnosed GD, antithyroid drugs for less than 3 months. Following extraction of RNA from PBMCs, that RNA was used to make the TCR library.

The data were also submitted as part of a second study, on T cells in Graves' hyperthyroidism and ophthalmopathy. That report adds: The TCR CDR3 first-round RT-PCR relied on the HTBI primer set. Appearing also in blood were most of the thyroid clonotypes expanded above 0.001.

The input for sequencing was peripheral blood mononuclear cells (PBMCs), taken at new diagnosis, from a patient treated with antithyroid drugs. V and J are TRBV7-2 and TRBJ2-1, with D maybe TRBD2 (6 bases). This clonotype was obtained from a woman aged 45-65 years with Graves disease. The CDR3 nucleotides are TGTGCCAGCAGCTTTGGCGCGGGATCCCACAATGAGCAGTTCTTC. As protein: CASSFGAGSHNEQFF. Full variable domain (rest looked up from reference TRBV7-2 and TRBJ2-1): GAGVSQSPSNKVTEKGKDVELRCDPISGHTALYWYRQSLGQGLEFLIYFQGNSAPDKSGLPSDRFSAERTGGSVSTLTIQRTQQEDSAVYLCASSFGAGSHNEQFFGPGTRLTVL.